This T cell receptor (beta chain) was recorded in a study of T cell responses to AZD1222 COVID-19 vaccine. Of note for this clone: Its matching antigen is unknown.

Study-level results: Repertoires were sampled only after the peak T cell response.

The method was immunoSEQ multiplex PCR; TCRdb's version includes in-frame clones alone and lacks a portion of them. The data show roughly 140,000 clones, roughly 89% seen once. V dropped 2 bases and J dropped 0 bases, with 8 bases sitting between them. Per germline, CDR1 SNHLY and CDR2 FYNNEI. CDR3 length: 15 residues. The sequence derives from an adult in good health. V gene TRBV2 combines with J gene TRBJ2-1; D gene unclear. The material was peripheral blood, obtained on day 0 of AZD1222 vaccination. The CDR3 protein is CASSETASSYNEQFF. CDR3 DNA: TGTGCCAGCAGTGAAACGGCGTCCTCCTACAATGAGCAGTTCTTC. Drawing the rest from reference TRBV2 and TRBJ2-1, the complete variable domain is EPEVTQTPSHQVTQMGQEVILRCVPISNHLYFYWYRQILGQKVEFLVSFYNNEISEKSEIFDDQFSVERPDGSNFTLKIRSTKLEDSAMYFCASSETASSYNEQFFGPGTRLTVL.